One and the same sample provided the 10 T cell receptor beta chains below, sequenced in a study of shared clonotypes between healthy human individuals. TCRdb keeps only in-frame clones here, not all; method: immunoSEQ multiplex PCR. The table includes 450,000 to 550,000 clones, 79% detected once. The sample comprised PBMCs. These receptors were obtained from a middle-aged woman in good health. Some clones in this sample may be carry-over from other donors' samples.

This chain connects TRBV28 to TRBJ2-3; 12 positions agree with TRBD2. Germline V gene data show CDR1 as MDHEN and CDR2 as SYDVKM. V gave up 5 bases and J gave up 1 base; unmatched junction bases: 7. CDR3 length: 17 residues. CDR3 sequence reads: CASSRRTSGDGTDTQYF. CDR3 sequence (DNA): TGTGCCAGCAGTCGGAGGACTAGCGGGGATGGCACAGATACGCAGTATTTT.

This chain uses TRBV5-4 with TRBJ1-5, with a weak D call TRBD1 (6 bases). Deletions cut 3 bases from V and 8 bases from J, with 12 bases between. The CDR3 contains 13 residues. CDR1 is SGHNT, CDR2 YYREEE, per germline (reference sequence). The CDR3 nucleotides are TGTGCCAGCAGCTGGGACAATGGGGAGCCCCAGCATTTT. Translating it yields CASSWDNGEPQHF.

The chain joins TRBV18 to TRBJ2-3; TRBD2 matches 14 bases. The ends lost 2 bases at V and 5 bases at J; junction bases unmatched: 3. The CDR3 is 16 residues long. Germline-derived CDR1 and CDR2 are KGHSH and LQKENI. The CDR3 DNA is TGTGCCAGCTCACCAGGGACTAGCGGGAGTTTAGATACGCAGTATTTT. Encoded protein: CASSPGTSGSLDTQYF.

The gene calls are TRBV6-4 and TRBJ1-2, with no clear D. CDR1 MRHNA and CDR2 SNTAGT come from the germline V gene. Trimming shortened V by 7 bases and J by 3 bases, and 9 bases separated the two germline ends. The CDR3 loop spans 12 amino acids. This CDR3 reads CASKSEDYGYTF. The CDR3 bases are TGTGCCAGCAAGAGTGAGGACTATGGCTACACCTTC.

The chain has TRBV5-1 and TRBJ1-2, with 8 bases lining up with TRBD1. V was clipped by 4 bases and J by 5 bases; unmatched bases: 10. The CDR3 contains 15 residues. Germline values: CDR1 SGHRS, CDR2 YFSETQ. CDR3: CASSPGQANSYGYTF. The CDR3 DNA is TGCGCCAGCAGCCCGGGACAGGCAAACTCGTATGGCTACACCTTC. Full variable domain (rest looked up from reference TRBV5-1 and TRBJ1-2): KAGVTQTPRYLIKTRGQQVTLSCSPISGHRSVSWYQQTPGQGLQFLFEYFSETQRNKGNFPGRFSGRQFSNSRSEMNVSTLELGDSALYLCASSPGQANSYGYTFGSGTRLTVV.

The rearrangement uses TRBV27 and TRBJ2-3; D not resolved. The germline CDR1 and CDR2 sequences are MNHEY and SMNVEV (reference sequence). This CDR3 is built from 18 residues. Trimming took off 0 bases at V and 0 bases at J, with 16 bases between the two ends. DNA for the CDR3: TGTGCCAGCAGTTTATCCCGAATCGTTACCACTAGCACAGATACGCAGTATTTT. It translates to CASSLSRIVTTSTDTQYF.

The chain employs TRBV28 and TRBJ2-5; TRBD1 aligns across 8 bases. Germline lookup yields CDR1 MDHEN and CDR2 SYDVKM. V trimming: 10 bases; J trimming: 3 bases; junction bases outside the gene matches: 10. The CDR3 has 14 residues. The CDR3 DNA is TGTGCCACCAACGCCCCGGACAGGGAAGAGACCCAGTACTTC. Translating it yields CATNAPDREETQYF.

The V and J genes are TRBV7-2 and TRBJ1-4, with D perhaps matching TRBD1 (6 bases). Germline assignment: CDR1 SGHTA and CDR2 FQGNSA. V lost 5 bases, J lost 8 bases, and 21 bases lay in between. The CDR3 has 16 residues. This CDR3 reads CASSPRTALGGEKLFF. DNA for the CDR3: TGTGCCAGCAGCCCCAGGACAGCTCTAGGCGGGGAAAAACTGTTTTTT.

This chain joins TRBV11-2 and TRBJ2-7, with D hard to call. The V gene's germline CDR1 is SGHAT and CDR2 FQNNGV. CDR3 length: 15 residues. Trimming took 5 bases from V and 2 from J, leaving 16 bases between them. CDR3 DNA sequence: TGTGCCAGCAGCACAGAAGGGCCTTACACCTACGAGCAGTACTTC. Amino acids: CASSTEGPYTYEQYF.

This clone was seen a few times. J is TRBJ1-1 and V is TRBV5-4, with D uncertain. Trimming shortened V by 3 bases and J by 8 bases, and 8 bases separated the two germline ends. The V gene's germline CDR1 is SGHNT and CDR2 YYREEE (reference sequence). This CDR3 comprises 11 residues. The CDR3: CASSSAGEAFF. The CDR3 coding sequence is TGTGCCAGCAGCTCGGCCGGGGAAGCTTTCTTT.